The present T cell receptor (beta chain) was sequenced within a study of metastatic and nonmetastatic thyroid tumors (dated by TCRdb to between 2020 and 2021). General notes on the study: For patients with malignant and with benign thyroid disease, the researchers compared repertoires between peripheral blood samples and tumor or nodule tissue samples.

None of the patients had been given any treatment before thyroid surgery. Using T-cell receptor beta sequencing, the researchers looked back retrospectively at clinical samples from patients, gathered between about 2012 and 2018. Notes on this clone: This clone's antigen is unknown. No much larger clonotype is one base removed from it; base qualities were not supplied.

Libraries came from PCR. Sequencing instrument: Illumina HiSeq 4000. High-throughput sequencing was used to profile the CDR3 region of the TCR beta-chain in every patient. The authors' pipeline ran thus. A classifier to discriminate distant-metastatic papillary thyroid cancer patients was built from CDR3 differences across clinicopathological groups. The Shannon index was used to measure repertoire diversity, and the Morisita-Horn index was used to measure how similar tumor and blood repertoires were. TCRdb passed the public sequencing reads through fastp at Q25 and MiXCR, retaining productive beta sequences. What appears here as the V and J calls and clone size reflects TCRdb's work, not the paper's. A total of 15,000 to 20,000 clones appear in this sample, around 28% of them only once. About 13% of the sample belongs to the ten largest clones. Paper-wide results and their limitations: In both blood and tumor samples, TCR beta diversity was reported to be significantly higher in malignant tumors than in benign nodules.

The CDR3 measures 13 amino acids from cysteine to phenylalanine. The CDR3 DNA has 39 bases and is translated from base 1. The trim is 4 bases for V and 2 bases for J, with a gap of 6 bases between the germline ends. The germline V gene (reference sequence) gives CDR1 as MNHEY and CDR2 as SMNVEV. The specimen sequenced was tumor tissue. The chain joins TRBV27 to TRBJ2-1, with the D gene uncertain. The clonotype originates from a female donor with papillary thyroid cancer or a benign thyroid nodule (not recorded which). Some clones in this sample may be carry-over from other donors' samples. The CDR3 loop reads CASSYGTYNEQFF. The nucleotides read TGTGCCAGCAGTTATGGAACCTACAATGAGCAGTTCTTC.